The clone carrying this TCR beta chain was found many times. These data are taken from a study of T cells after yellow fever vaccination. The CDR3 covers 14 residues. V lost 1 base, J lost 6 bases, and 10 bases lay in between. Template switching with 5'RACE generated the TCR cDNA and added a universal primer site and UMIs. TCRdb reprocessed the 5' RACE reads with MiXCR, giving one entry per CDR3 protein. The sample shows approximately 300,000 distinct CDR3 sequences, 8.5% to 9% of them seen only once. This clonotype originated in a man younger than 35 who received the YFV17D yellow fever vaccine. This chain links TRBV12-3 or TRBV12-4 with TRBJ2-1; no definite D call. The sequencing used PBMCs, collected on the day of the first yellow fever vaccination. CDR3 protein: CASSLVRGANEQFF. The CDR3 nucleotides read TGTGCCAGCAGTTTAGTGAGAGGAGCCAATGAGCAGTTCTTC.